What follows are 20 T cell receptor beta chains derived from one specimen sequenced in a study of T-cell memory formation after mild COVID-19. One entry per CDR3 protein results from TCRdb running MiXCR on the 5' RACE reads. The profile shows 250,000 to 400,000 distinct CDR3 sequences, roughly 13% of them singletons. Sequencing used PBMCs or a T cell subset sorted from them (not recorded which). These receptors were taken from a man between 18 and 35 years old who had mild COVID-19 (a few samples of this study predate the infection). Cell type and time point are not known.

This clonotype was counted only a few times. The rearrangement joins TRBV6-6 to TRBJ2-1; 7 bases map to TRBD1. The junction had 7 bases not matched to a gene; V was cut back by 5 bases and J by 6 bases. Per germline, CDR1 MNHNY and CDR2 SVGAGI (reference sequence). CDR3 length equals 14 residues. The CDR3 here is CASSQGVLPNEQFF. DNA of the CDR3: TGTGCCAGCAGTCAGGGGGTTCTGCCCAATGAGCAGTTCTTC.

In its sample, this clonotype was seen a few times. The gene calls are TRBV24-1 and TRBJ2-2; D uncertain. Germline V gene sequence: CDR1 KGHDR, CDR2 SFDVKD. The CDR3 covers 15 residues. Trimming removed 5 bases at V and 2 bases at J, with 11 bases between. DNA of the CDR3: TGTGCCACCAGTGCCCCAAGGGATAACACCGGGGAGCTGTTTTTT. Encoded protein: CATSAPRDNTGELFF.

This clonotype was observed a few times. J is TRBJ1-1 and V is TRBV21-1. TRBV21-1 is deemed a pseudogene. The CDR3 is 13 amino acids. DNA of the CDR3: TGTGCCAGCAGCAAAGCCGGGAACACTGAAGCTTTCTTT. It is translated as CASSKAGNTEAFF.

The V and J genes are TRBV7-2 and TRBJ1-2, with D possibly being TRBD1 (5 bases). Per the germline V gene, CDR1 is SGHTA and CDR2 is FQGNSA. This CDR3 spans 14 amino acids. The germline V and J ends were trimmed by 2 bases and 10 bases, with 17 bases remaining between them. In DNA, the CDR3 is TGTGCCAGCAGCTTAAACGGGGCAGGGCAAGACTACACCTTC. Translated, it gives CASSLNGAGQDYTF.

The chain recombines TRBV18 with TRBJ1-1, with D hard to call. With 2 bases removed from V and 0 bases from J, the gap between germline ends came to 10 bases. Germline V gene sequence: CDR1 KGHSH, CDR2 LQKENI. This CDR3 contains 15 residues. CDR3: CASSPTGLMNTEAFF. CDR3 sequence (DNA): TGTGCCAGCTCACCAACGGGTTTAATGAACACTGAAGCTTTCTTT.

The chain uses TRBV11-2 and TRBJ2-2; D is perhaps TRBD1 or TRBD2 (5 bases each). The germline V and J ends were trimmed by 1 base and 7 bases, with 7 bases remaining between them. CDR1 is SGHAT and CDR2 is FQNNGV in the germline V gene. The CDR3 is 13 amino acids. The CDR3 DNA is TGTGCCAGCAGCTTAGTGGGGGACGGGGAGCTGTTTTTT. As protein: CASSLVGDGELFF.

In this sample, this clonotype turned up a few times. This sequence joins TRBV5-1 and TRBJ2-1; TRBD1 matches 7 bases. CDR1 is SGHRS and CDR2 is YFSETQ in the germline V gene. The junction had 3 bases not matched to a gene; V was cut back by 0 bases and J by 9 bases. This CDR3 spans 13 amino acids. CDR3 coding DNA: TGCGCCAGCAGCTTGGGTAGGGACAGTGAGCAGTTCTTC. It codes for CASSLGRDSEQFF.

This clonotype has a handful of counts. The chain couples TRBV6-5 to TRBJ2-5, with TRBD2 identical over 8 bases. The CDR3 sequence is 15 residues long. CDR1 MNHEY and CDR2 SVGAGI come from the germline V gene. Germline trimming cut 5 bases from V and 5 bases from J; bases unmatched to any gene: 10. The CDR3 nucleotides read TGTGCCAGCAGTCGCAAAGCGGGGGAGGGGGAGACCCAGTACTTC. Its protein is CASSRKAGEGETQYF.

This clonotype has at least ten counts. The rearrangement uses TRBV6-6 and TRBJ2-1; TRBD1 aligns across 10 bases. CDR1 and CDR2 from the germline V gene are MNHNY and SVGAGI (reference sequence). This CDR3 has 19 residues. Trimming at V came to 0 bases and at J to 7 bases, leaving 15 bases not matched to a gene. Here the CDR3 DNA reads TGTGCCAGCAGTTACTCGATGAAGGACCCCGGGACAGGGGTTAATGAGCAGTTCTTC. It yields the protein CASSYSMKDPGTGVNEQFF.

This clonotype was observed a handful of times. The chain has TRBV20-1 and TRBJ1-1; D is uncertain. The V end was cut by 0 bases, the J end by 6 bases, with 20 bases between. The CDR3 is made up of 16 amino acids. CDR1 and CDR2 from the germline V gene are DFQATT and SNEGSKA (reference sequence). CDR3 coding DNA: TGCAGTGCTAGAGATCAGGTGGCAGGAGGGAGGCCTGAAGCTTTCTTT. Translation: CSARDQVAGGRPEAFF.

This clonotype came up a few times. The chain joins TRBV6-2 or TRBV6-3 to TRBJ1-4; 8 nucleotides agree with TRBD1. Germline loops: CDR1 MNHEY, CDR2 SVGEGT. The CDR3 loop spans 16 amino acids. V gave up 4 bases and J gave up 7 bases; unmatched junction bases: 11. CDR3 nucleotides: TGTGCCAGCAGTTCATTCAAGCGGACAGGGAGTGAAAAACTGTTTTTT. This gives the protein CASSSFKRTGSEKLFF.

This clonotype came up many times. The chain has TRBV7-9 and TRBJ1-2; 7 positions agree with TRBD1. This CDR3 contains 14 residues. V was pared by 7 bases and J by 4 bases, with 9 bases of the junction left unmatched. Per germline, CDR1 SEHNR and CDR2 FQNEAQ (reference sequence). CDR3 in amino acids: CASTTPTGPYGYTF. DNA for the CDR3: TGTGCCAGCACCACCCCGACAGGGCCCTATGGCTACACCTTC.

The chain has TRBV7-6 and TRBJ2-1; a weak D match, TRBD1 (5 bases). The CDR3 has 13 residues. CDR1 is SGHVS, CDR2 FNYEAQ, per germline. With 5 bases removed from V and 8 bases from J, the gap between germline ends came to 13 bases. CDR3 DNA: TGTGCCAGCAGCAGTCCTCAGGGCTATGAGCAGTTCTTC. Protein: CASSSPQGYEQFF.

V and J are TRBV6-1 and TRBJ2-7; the D gene is possibly TRBD2 (5 bases). The CDR3 consists of 14 residues. Trimming pared 7 bases from V and 0 bases from J, leaving 13 bases between. Germline V gene sequence: CDR1 MNHNS, CDR2 SASEGT. The chain's CDR3 is CASKRAGNSYEQYV. The DNA of the CDR3 is TGTGCCAGCAAGAGGGCGGGCAACTCCTACGAGCAGTACGTC.

J is TRBJ1-1 and V is TRBV7-2; D remains unclear. This CDR3 has 12 residues. V was cut by 8 bases and J by 6 bases, with 13 bases left in between. CDR1 is SGHTA and CDR2 is FQGNSA in the germline V gene. CDR3 protein: CASGSGFPEAFF. Here the CDR3 DNA reads TGTGCCAGCGGATCGGGGTTCCCTGAAGCTTTCTTT.

At least ten counts were recorded for this clonotype. The chain links TRBV28 to TRBJ1-2; D remains ambiguous. Trimming cost V 3 bases and J 8 bases, with 13 bases left between them. The germline V gene has CDR1 MDHEN and CDR2 SYDVKM. This CDR3 has 13 amino acids. The CDR3 here is CASSLYGPGGYTF. The CDR3 region has the DNA TGTGCCAGCAGTTTGTACGGTCCTGGCGGCTACACCTTC.

In this sample, this clonotype turned up a few times. The J gene is TRBJ1-1, the V gene TRBV5-5; D is ambiguous. V lost 9 bases, J lost 5 bases, and 23 bases lay in between. CDR1 and CDR2 (germline): SGHKS, YYEKEE (reference sequence). There are 15 residues in the CDR3. The CDR3 here is CATTLTVLTRTEAFF. CDR3 in DNA: TGTGCCACCACCCTGACCGTCTTAACGAGGACTGAAGCTTTCTTT.

The chain links TRBV7-2 to TRBJ2-7, with TRBD2 identical over 8 bases. There are 14 residues in the CDR3. The germline CDR1 and CDR2 sequences are SGHTA and FQGNSA. The V segment lost 1 base and the J segment 4 bases; nucleotides outside the gene matches: 3. The CDR3 loop reads CASSLERGYYEQYF. As DNA, the CDR3 is TGTGCCAGCAGCTTAGAGCGGGGGTATTACGAGCAGTACTTC.

This clonotype has only a few counts. The genes are TRBV29-1 and TRBJ1-2; no clear D gene. V lost 2 bases and J 4 bases, leaving 11 bases between the germline ends. CDR3 length equals 13 residues. Germline V CDR1 and CDR2: SQVTM, ANQGSEA. For the CDR3, the DNA is TGCAGCGTTGAATTGTGGAAATCCTATGGCTACACCTTC. This codes for CSVELWKSYGYTF.

The chain combines TRBV7-7 with TRBJ2-1; tentatively, D is TRBD2 (6 bases). The germline CDR1 and CDR2 sequences are SSHAT and FNYEAQ (reference sequence). Trimming took off 5 bases at V and 3 bases at J, with 14 bases between the two ends. The CDR3 is 15 amino acids. The CDR3 sequence is CASSATVGGYNEQFF. The CDR3 DNA reads as TGTGCCAGCAGCGCAACGGTGGGGGGCTACAATGAGCAGTTCTTC.